This T cell receptor (beta chain) was captured by sequencing in a study of T cell repertoires in cytomegalovirus infection. Overall study results and limits: What dominated the ex vivo response were HLA-C-restricted CMV-specific TCR beta clonotypes.

TCRdb recomputed calls from the reads with MiXCR, one row per CDR3 protein. The top ten hold 12% of the sample, which has about 310,000 distinct CDR3 sequences, 15% to 20% seen once. With respect to this clonotype: Its antigen is unidentified.

Trimming stripped 9 bases from V and 4 bases from J, with 9 bases between. Germline assignment: CDR1 MNHEY and CDR2 SVGEGT. This CDR3 contains 12 residues. This chain uses TRBV6-2 or TRBV6-3 with TRBJ2-2; no definite D call. The receptor was isolated from a human donor in good health (CMV status not recorded). Some clones in this sample may be carry-over from other donors' samples. The sample was PBMCs. The CDR3 bases are TGTGCCAGTCGGATCTCCACCGGGGAGCTGTTTTTT. It translates to CASRISTGELFF.